This TCR beta chain is from a study of metastatic and nonmetastatic thyroid tumors. Study summary: The authors compared repertoires across blood and tumor or nodule tissue from malignant and benign thyroid patients. Study-wide results and caveats: Patients with malignant thyroid tumors reportedly had significantly higher TCR beta diversity than those with benign nodules, in blood and tumor.

Authors' methods: A classifier for distant metastasis in papillary thyroid cancer was constructed using CDR3 differences observed across clinicopathological groups. With MiXCR, TCRdb reprocessed the PCR reads. TCRdb, not the original authors, processed these V and J calls. The sample lists around 20,000 clones; approximately 22% were seen once. CDR1 MNHNS and CDR2 SASEGT come from the germline V gene. Trimming cost V 2 bases and J 5 bases, with 15 bases left between them. The CDR3 loop spans 15 amino acids. With respect to this clone: Its cognate antigen is unknown.

Until they underwent thyroid surgery, no patient had received any treatment. This sequence originates from a female donor with papillary thyroid cancer or a benign thyroid nodule (not recorded which). Some clones in this sample may be carry-over from other donors' samples. Sequencing was carried out using adjacent normal tissue. The chain joins TRBV6-1 to TRBJ1-2; a weak D match, TRBD1 (5 bases). The CDR3 spells CASSEKGTAGYGYTF. CDR3 nucleotide sequence: TGTGCCAGCAGTGAAAAAGGAACGGCAGGGTATGGCTACACCTTC.